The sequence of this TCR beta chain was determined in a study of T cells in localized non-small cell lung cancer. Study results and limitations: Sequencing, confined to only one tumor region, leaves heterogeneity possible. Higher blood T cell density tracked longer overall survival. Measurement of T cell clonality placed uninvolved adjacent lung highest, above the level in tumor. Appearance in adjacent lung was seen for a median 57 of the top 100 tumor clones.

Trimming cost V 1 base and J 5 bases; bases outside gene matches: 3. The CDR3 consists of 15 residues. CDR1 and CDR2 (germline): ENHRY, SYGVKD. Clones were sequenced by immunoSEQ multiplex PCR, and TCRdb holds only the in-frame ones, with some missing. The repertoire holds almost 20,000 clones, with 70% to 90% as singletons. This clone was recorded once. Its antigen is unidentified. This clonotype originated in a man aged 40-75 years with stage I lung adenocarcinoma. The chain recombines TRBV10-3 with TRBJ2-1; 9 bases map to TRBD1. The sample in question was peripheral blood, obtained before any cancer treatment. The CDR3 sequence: CAISEWGQGNNEQFF. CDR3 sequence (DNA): TGTGCCATCAGTGAGTGGGGACAGGGCAACAATGAGCAGTTCTTC.